Following are 15 T cell receptor beta chains from one sample sequenced in a study of blood T cell repertoires in COVID-19. Profiling relied on immunoSEQ multiplex PCR, and the TCRdb table lists in-frame clones only, not all of them. The sample records 350,000 or so clones, around four fifths being singletons. Sequencing was done on a sample of peripheral blood. Receptors originate from a man under 40 with active or convalescent COVID-19.

This chain links TRBV29-1 with TRBJ2-3, with TRBD2 identical over 10 bases. CDR1 and CDR2 from the germline V gene are SQVTM and ANQGSEA. The CDR3 sequence is 16 residues long. J gave up 5 bases and V 0 bases, and 8 bases lay outside the gene matches. The CDR3: CSVEDRASGSRDTQYF. In DNA form, the CDR3 reads TGCAGCGTTGAAGATCGGGCTAGCGGGAGTCGAGATACGCAGTATTTT.

This clone was observed once. V is TRBV7-2 and J is TRBJ1-4, with 10 nucleotides matching TRBD1. Germline values: CDR1 SGHTA, CDR2 FQGNSA. The CDR3 covers 15 residues. Unmatched junction bases numbered 6, after V lost 4 bases and J lost 7 bases. The CDR3 bases are TGTGCCAGCAGCTCGGACAGGGGGAAAGTTGAAAAACTGTTTTTT. Translating gives CASSSDRGKVEKLFF.

The chain recombines TRBV6-2 or TRBV6-3 with TRBJ2-1; the match to TRBD2 covers 10 bases. This CDR3 contains 16 residues. Germline V lookup: CDR1 MNHEY, CDR2 SVGEGT. J lost 7 bases, V lost 4 bases, and 10 bases had no gene match. CDR3 nucleotides: TGTGCCAGCAGTTCCATCCCCGGGACTAGCGCTAATGAGCAGTTCTTC. Encoded protein: CASSSIPGTSANEQFF.

The gene calls are TRBV7-2 and TRBJ2-3, with D possibly matching TRBD2 (6 bases). The CDR3 has 14 amino acids. V was shortened by 0 bases and J by 10 bases, with 14 bases between the two germline ends. The germline gives CDR1 SGHTA, CDR2 FQGNSA. Written as DNA, the CDR3 is TGTGCCAGCAGCTTAGCGGGACTCTTGAAGTCGCAGTATTTT. Its protein product is CASSLAGLLKSQYF.

The rearrangement uses TRBV5-4 and TRBJ1-1; no definite D call. Germline CDR1 and CDR2: SGHNT and YYREEE (reference sequence). V lost 0 bases to trimming and J lost 1 base, with 7 bases between them. This CDR3 spans 14 amino acids. Here the CDR3 DNA reads TGTGCCAGCAGCTTGGAAGGGAGGAACACTGAAGCTTTCTTT. Translated: CASSLEGRNTEAFF.

The chain employs TRBV5-4 and TRBJ2-7, with TRBD2 matching 7 bases. The CDR3 sequence is 13 residues long. Germline CDR1 and CDR2: SGHNT and YYREEE (reference sequence). V lost 10 bases and J lost 5; bases outside the gene matches: 12. The CDR3 sequence: CAVAGGRDHEQYF. The CDR3 DNA is TGTGCCGTTGCTGGCGGGAGAGACCACGAGCAGTACTTC.

The chain carries TRBV29-1 and TRBJ2-5; 10 bases are a match to TRBD1. Germline values: CDR1 SQVTM, CDR2 ANQGSEA. The CDR3 is made up of 13 amino acids. V trimming: 6 bases; J trimming: 4 bases; junction bases outside the gene matches: 5. This CDR3 is CSVRQGAGETQYF. The DNA of the CDR3 is TGCAGCGTGAGACAGGGGGCGGGAGAGACCCAGTACTTC.

The chain couples TRBV27 to TRBJ1-1; 7 bases map to TRBD1. Trimming cost V 3 bases and J 5 bases; bases outside gene matches: 3. From germline, CDR1 is MNHEY and CDR2 SMNVEV (reference sequence). This CDR3 is 13 amino acids long. The CDR3 reads CASSFSGQTEAFF. CDR3 in DNA: TGTGCCAGCAGTTTTTCGGGACAGACTGAAGCTTTCTTT.

The chain combines TRBV28 with TRBJ1-5; D is possibly TRBD1 (6 bases). The V and J ends lost 6 bases and 3 bases respectively, with 15 bases between them. The CDR3 covers 15 residues. Germline V gene data show CDR1 as MDHEN and CDR2 as SYDVKM. This chain's CDR3 is CASRKGRGYNQPQHF. Written as DNA, the CDR3 is TGTGCCAGCAGAAAGGGCAGGGGATACAATCAGCCCCAGCATTTT.

The chain carries TRBV5-1 and TRBJ2-7, with D tentatively TRBD1 (6 bases). This CDR3 contains 15 residues. V lost 2 bases, J lost 1 base, and 13 bases lay in between. Germline loops: CDR1 SGHRS, CDR2 YFSETQ. The CDR3 sequence: CASSFWGRGSYEQYF. For the CDR3, the DNA is TGCGCCAGCAGCTTTTGGGGGCGCGGGTCCTACGAGCAGTACTTC. The complete variable domain, with remaining parts taken from reference TRBV5-1 and TRBJ2-7, reads KAGVTQTPRYLIKTRGQQVTLSCSPISGHRSVSWYQQTPGQGLQFLFEYFSETQRNKGNFPGRFSGRQFSNSRSEMNVSTLELGDSALYLCASSFWGRGSYEQYFGPGTRLTVT.

This chain joins TRBV30 and TRBJ2-3; D uncertain. V was cut by 6 bases and J by 0 bases, with 13 bases left in between. The CDR3 length is 14 residues. Germline V CDR1 and CDR2: GTSNPN, SVGIG (reference sequence). Here the CDR3 reads CACKRGPSTDTQYF. In nucleotides, the CDR3 is TGTGCCTGCAAGCGCGGCCCTAGCACAGATACGCAGTATTTT.

The chain joins TRBV2 to TRBJ1-4; TRBD1 matches 8 bases. The germline V gene encodes CDR1 SNHLY and CDR2 FYNNEI. This CDR3 spans 13 amino acids. V trimming: 4 bases; J trimming: 6 bases; junction bases outside the gene matches: 1. The CDR3 DNA follows: TGTGCCAGCAGTGGACAGGGGTATGAAAAACTGTTTTTT. It translates to CASSGQGYEKLFF.

This chain joins TRBV6-5 and TRBJ2-1; TRBD2 aligns across 8 bases. The length of the CDR3 is 13 residues. The V gene's germline CDR1 is MNHEY and CDR2 SVGAGI. V lost 8 bases to trimming and J lost 4 bases; unmatched junction nucleotides: 4. In nucleotides, the CDR3 is TGTGCCAGCGCAACTAGCGGTTACAATGAGCAGTTCTTC. Amino acid sequence: CASATSGYNEQFF.

This clone is a singleton in its sample. The chain is built from TRBV5-4 and TRBJ2-5; 8 bases align to TRBD2. In germline, CDR1 is SGHNT, CDR2 YYREEE (reference sequence). The CDR3 has 15 residues. Losses at the gene ends were 4 bases for V and 1 base for J; bases not matched to a gene: 6. CDR3 nucleotide sequence: TGTGCCAGCAGCGGGGAACTAGCGGTCCAAGAGACCCAGTACTTC. It is translated as CASSGELAVQETQYF.

The CDR3 sequence is CASSSYRSTEAFF. As DNA, the CDR3 is TGTGCCAGCAGTTCCTACCGATCCACTGAAGCTTTCTTT. V is TRBV27 and J is TRBJ1-1; D ambiguous. The V end lost 4 bases, the J end lost 4 bases, and 10 bases lay between the germline ends. CDR1 and CDR2 from the germline V gene are MNHEY and SMNVEV (reference sequence). The CDR3 loop spans 13 amino acids.